A single T cell receptor beta chain is shown here with its context. Original processing methods: The assay estimated nucleated cells by amplifying reference gene primers. The assay was immunoSEQ multiplex PCR, and TCRdb's table has in-frame clones only and misses some. D and trimming come from the DNA, and the V and J calls and clone size come from that table. Among 300,000 or so clones listed, 80% to 90% were seen once. This entry is derived from a study of blood T cell repertoires in COVID-19. Study context: Researchers got acute and convalescent COVID-19 samples from the United States, Italy and Spain. From T cells, B-cell-depleted T cells, or PBMCs came the material, which was cDNA or gDNA.

The CDR3 is 15 residues long. Trimming stripped 2 bases from V and 7 bases from J, with 14 bases between. Germline lookup yields CDR1 MNHEY and CDR2 SMNVEV (reference sequence). The chain is built from TRBV27 and TRBJ2-2; maybe TRBD2 (6 bases). The TCR originated in a man younger than 35 who had recovered from COVID-19. The sequenced sample was peripheral blood. This CDR3 reads CASSLGPRGIGELFF. The CDR3 DNA follows: TGTGCCAGCAGTTTAGGGCCTCGGGGGATCGGGGAGCTGTTTTTT.